This T cell receptor (beta chain) was sequenced in a study of blood T cell dynamics during melanoma immunotherapy. Libraries were prepared by immunoSEQ multiplex PCR; TCRdb keeps only in-frame clonotypes and omits some of them. The table has fewer than 15,000 clones, 90% to 95% seen once. With 7 bases clipped from V and 1 base from J, the junction kept 2 bases outside the gene matches. The germline CDR1 and CDR2 sequences are SNHLY and FYNNEI. The CDR3 totals 13 residues. Time point in this sample: pre-treatment baseline. This receptor was obtained from a human donor with melanoma. The chain combines TRBV2 with TRBJ1-1, with TRBD1 identical over 8 bases. This specimen consisted of effector memory CD8+ T cells from blood, obtained from a patient treated with checkpoint blockade. The CDR3 region has the DNA TGTGCCAGCATAGGACAGGGGAACACTGAAGCTTTCTTT. Its translation: CASIGQGNTEAFF.